This T cell receptor (beta chain) was identified in a study of blood T cell repertoires in COVID-19. This clone has just one count. Germline trimming cut 5 bases from V and 2 bases from J; bases unmatched to any gene: 7. CDR1 and CDR2 from the germline V gene are KGHDR and SFDVKD. This CDR3 spans 18 amino acids. Sequencing used immunoSEQ multiplex PCR; TCRdb keeps in-frame clones, though not all of them. Of 75,000 to 95,000 clones in the sample, 88% were seen once. The chain joins TRBV24-1 to TRBJ2-2; 13 positions agree with TRBD2. The sequencing input was peripheral blood. This receptor was taken from a human donor in a cohort sampled during active COVID-19. The CDR3 spells CATSAMTSGGTNTGELFF. DNA of the CDR3: TGTGCCACCAGTGCTATGACTAGCGGGGGGACTAACACCGGGGAGCTGTTTTTT.